This entry lists 6 T cell receptor beta chains sequenced from one sample in a study of T cells in Graves' hyperthyroidism and ophthalmopathy. TCR beta CDR3 regions were amplified from RNA transcripts. Carried out on the TCR CDR3, a first-round RT-PCR used the HTBI primer set. MiXCR was run by TCRdb on the multiplex PCR reads, yielding one entry per CDR3 protein. Among 750,000 to 900,000 distinct CDR3 sequences listed, 38% were seen once. Sequencing used blood. The receptors stem from a man aged 18 to 29 with Graves' hyperthyroidism.

This clonotype was found many times. The chain has TRBV10-3 and TRBJ2-6; 10 bases line up with TRBD1. In germline, CDR1 is ENHRY, CDR2 SYGVKD. Trimming took 5 bases from V and 2 from J; bases not matched to a gene: 6. This CDR3 is 17 amino acids long. CDR3 in DNA: TGTGCCATCAGTCCGGGACAGGGGATAACTGGGGCCAACGTCCTGACTTTC. This codes for CAISPGQGITGANVLTF.

This clonotype was seen at least ten times. The chain joins TRBV10-3 to TRBJ2-7; D is possibly TRBD2 (6 bases). The CDR3 contains 15 residues. Deletions cut 3 bases from V and 3 bases from J, with 15 bases between. The V gene's germline CDR1 is ENHRY and CDR2 SYGVKD. The CDR3 DNA reads as TGTGCCATCAGTGACTCTAGGGAGGATGACTACGAGCAGTACTTC. Protein sequence: CAISDSREDDYEQYF.

V gene TRBV9 combines with J gene TRBJ2-7; TRBD1 matches 12 bases. The V and J ends lost 3 bases and 5 bases, in that order; junction bases with no gene match: 9. Looked up from germline, CDR1 is SGDLS and CDR2 is YYNGEE. This CDR3 comprises 16 residues. CDR3 sequence reads: CASSGPGTGGIDEQYF. The CDR3 nucleotides read TGTGCCAGCAGCGGACCCGGGACAGGGGGCATCGACGAGCAGTACTTC.

The chain employs TRBV7-9 and TRBJ2-5, with D perhaps being TRBD1 or TRBD2 (6 bases each). The CDR3 contains 14 residues. The germline V and J ends were trimmed by 5 bases and 5 bases, with 15 bases remaining between them. Per germline, CDR1 SEHNR and CDR2 FQNEAQ (reference sequence). The chain's CDR3 is CASSVEGGRETQYF. The CDR3 DNA reads TGTGCCAGCAGCGTAGAAGGGGGGCGGGAGACCCAGTACTTC.

The V and J genes are TRBV29-1 and TRBJ2-7; D is ambiguous. Germline CDR1 reads SQVTM; CDR2 reads ANQGSEA. V lost 2 bases and J lost 4, with 12 bases in between. The CDR3 runs 13 residues. The CDR3 nucleotides read TGCAGCGTTGAAACGGGCCCGCGGTACGAGCAGTACTTC. It codes for CSVETGPRYEQYF.

This clonotype has at least ten counts. The CDR3 here is CAISGTGTGGIYEQYF. DNA of the CDR3: TGTGCCATCAGTGGCACCGGGACAGGGGGTATCTACGAGCAGTACTTC. The chain carries TRBV10-3 and TRBJ2-7; TRBD1 matches at 11 bases. This CDR3 has 16 residues. With 4 bases clipped from V and 3 bases from J, the junction kept 8 bases outside the gene matches. Germline values: CDR1 ENHRY, CDR2 SYGVKD.